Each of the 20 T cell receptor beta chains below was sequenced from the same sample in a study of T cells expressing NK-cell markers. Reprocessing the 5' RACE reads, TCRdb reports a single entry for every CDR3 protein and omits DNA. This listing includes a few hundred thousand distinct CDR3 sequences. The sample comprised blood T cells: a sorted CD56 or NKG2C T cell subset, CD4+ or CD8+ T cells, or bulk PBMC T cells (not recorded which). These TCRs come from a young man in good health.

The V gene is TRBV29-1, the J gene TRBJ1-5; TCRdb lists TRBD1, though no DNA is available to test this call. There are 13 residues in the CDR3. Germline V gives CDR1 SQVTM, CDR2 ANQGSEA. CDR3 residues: CSVAQGVNQPQHF.

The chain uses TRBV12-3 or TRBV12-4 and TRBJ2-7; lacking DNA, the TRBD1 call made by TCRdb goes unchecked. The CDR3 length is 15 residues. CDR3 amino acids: CASSTGPGQGYEQYF.

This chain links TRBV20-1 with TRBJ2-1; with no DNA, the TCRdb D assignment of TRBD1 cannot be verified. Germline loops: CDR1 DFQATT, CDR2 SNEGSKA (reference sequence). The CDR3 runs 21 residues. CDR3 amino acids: CSASPGQESTSGGSSYNEQFF.

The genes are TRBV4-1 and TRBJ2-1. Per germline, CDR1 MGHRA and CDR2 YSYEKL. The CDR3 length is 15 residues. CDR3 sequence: CASSQEALPNGEQFF.

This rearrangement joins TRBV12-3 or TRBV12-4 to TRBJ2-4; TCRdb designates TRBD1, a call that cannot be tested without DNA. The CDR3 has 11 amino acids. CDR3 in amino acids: CASSPQGIQYF.

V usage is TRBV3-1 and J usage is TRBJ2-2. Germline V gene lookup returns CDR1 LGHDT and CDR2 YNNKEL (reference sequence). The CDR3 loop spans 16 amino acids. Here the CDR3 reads CASSLTISLNTGELFF. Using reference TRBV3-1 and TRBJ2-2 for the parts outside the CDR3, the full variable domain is DTAVSQTPKYLVTQMGNDKSIKCEQNLGHDTMYWYKQDSKKFLKIMFSYNNKELIINETVPNRFSPKSPDKAHLNLHINSLELGDSAVYFCASSLTISLNTGELFFGEGSRLTVL.

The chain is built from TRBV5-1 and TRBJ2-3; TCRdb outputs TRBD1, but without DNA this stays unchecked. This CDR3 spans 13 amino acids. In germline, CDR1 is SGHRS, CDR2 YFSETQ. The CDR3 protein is CASSPGSDDTQYF.

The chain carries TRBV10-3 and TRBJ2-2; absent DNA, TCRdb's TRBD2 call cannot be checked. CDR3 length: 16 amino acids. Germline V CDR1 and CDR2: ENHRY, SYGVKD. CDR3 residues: CAISGVRGKDTGELFF.

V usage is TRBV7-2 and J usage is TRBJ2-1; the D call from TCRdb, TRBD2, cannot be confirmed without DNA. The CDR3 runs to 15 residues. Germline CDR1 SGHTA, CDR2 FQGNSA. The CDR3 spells CASSPRLAINNEQFF.

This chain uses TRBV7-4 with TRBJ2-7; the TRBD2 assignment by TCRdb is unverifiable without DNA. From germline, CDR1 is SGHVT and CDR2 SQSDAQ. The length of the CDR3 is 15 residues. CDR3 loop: CASSFPSVDTYEQYF.

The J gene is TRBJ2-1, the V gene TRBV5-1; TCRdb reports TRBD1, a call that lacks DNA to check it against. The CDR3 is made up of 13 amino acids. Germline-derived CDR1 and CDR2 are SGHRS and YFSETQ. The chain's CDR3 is CASSLGTGVNQFF.

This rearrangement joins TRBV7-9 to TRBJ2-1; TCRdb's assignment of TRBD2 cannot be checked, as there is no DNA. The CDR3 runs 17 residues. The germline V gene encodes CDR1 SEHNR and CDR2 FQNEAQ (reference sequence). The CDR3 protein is CASSISSSGSSYNEQFF.

CDR3 loop: CASSPRPNQGQNTEAFF. The rearrangement links TRBV7-2 to TRBJ1-1; as DNA is missing, the TRBD1 call by TCRdb cannot be tested. The germline gives CDR1 SGHTA, CDR2 FQGNSA. The CDR3 covers 17 residues.

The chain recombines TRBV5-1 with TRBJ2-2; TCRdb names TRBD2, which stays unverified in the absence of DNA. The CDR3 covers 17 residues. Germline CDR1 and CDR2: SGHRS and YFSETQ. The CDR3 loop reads CASSGGLFGPNTGELFF.

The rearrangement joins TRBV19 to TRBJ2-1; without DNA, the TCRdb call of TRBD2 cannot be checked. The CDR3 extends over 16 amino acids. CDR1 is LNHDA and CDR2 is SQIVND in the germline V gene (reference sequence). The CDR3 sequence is CASSDTGLAGRGEQFF.

The CDR3: CASGDDGEKNIQYF. The chain employs TRBV12-5 and TRBJ2-4. The CDR3 consists of 14 residues. Germline CDR1 reads LGHNT; CDR2 reads FRNRAP.

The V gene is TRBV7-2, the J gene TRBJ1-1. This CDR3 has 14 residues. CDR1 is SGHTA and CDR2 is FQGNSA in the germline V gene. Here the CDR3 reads CASSTPGHYMSAFF. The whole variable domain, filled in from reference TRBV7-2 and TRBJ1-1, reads GAGVSQSPSNKVTEKGKDVELRCDPISGHTALYWYRQSLGQGLEFLIYFQGNSAPDKSGLPSDRFSAERTGGSVSTLTIQRTQQEDSAVYLCASSTPGHYMSAFFGQGTRLTVV.

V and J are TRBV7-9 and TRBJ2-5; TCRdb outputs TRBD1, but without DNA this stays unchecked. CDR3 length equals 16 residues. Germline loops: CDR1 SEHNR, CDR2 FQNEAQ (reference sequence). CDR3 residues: CASSPGGAGFRETQYF.

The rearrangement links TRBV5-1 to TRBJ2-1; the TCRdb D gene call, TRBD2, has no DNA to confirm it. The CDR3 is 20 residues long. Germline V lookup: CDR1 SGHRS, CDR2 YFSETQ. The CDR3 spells CASSLFLGLAGESSYNEQFF.

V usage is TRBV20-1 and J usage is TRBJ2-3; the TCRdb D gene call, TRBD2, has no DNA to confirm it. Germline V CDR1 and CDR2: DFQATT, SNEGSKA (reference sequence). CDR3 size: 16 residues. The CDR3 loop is CSARDGERESTDTQYF.